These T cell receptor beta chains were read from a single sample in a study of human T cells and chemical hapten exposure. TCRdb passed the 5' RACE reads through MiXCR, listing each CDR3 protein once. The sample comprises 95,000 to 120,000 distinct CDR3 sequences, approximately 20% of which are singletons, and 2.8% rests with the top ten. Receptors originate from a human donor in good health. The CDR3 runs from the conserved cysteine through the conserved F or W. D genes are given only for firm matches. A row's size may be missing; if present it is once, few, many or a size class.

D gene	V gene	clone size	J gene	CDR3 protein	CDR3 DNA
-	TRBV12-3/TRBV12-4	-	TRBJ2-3	CASSPDRVPDTQYF	TGTGCCAGCAGCCCCGACCGGGTTCCGGATACGCAGTATTTT
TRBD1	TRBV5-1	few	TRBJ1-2	CASSGNLTGRHYGYTF	TGCGCCAGCAGCGGGAACCTGACAGGGAGGCACTATGGCTACACCTTC
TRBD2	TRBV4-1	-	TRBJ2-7	CASSHSRSGSSYEQYF	TGCGCCAGCAGCCACTCCCGTAGCGGGTCCTCCTACGAGCAGTACTTC
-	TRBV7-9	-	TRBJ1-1	CASSLEVGEAFF	TGTGCCAGCAGCTTAGAGGTCGGTGAAGCTTTCTTT
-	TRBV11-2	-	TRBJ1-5	CASSLVLGQPQHF	TGTGCCAGCAGCTTAGTCCTTGGGCAGCCCCAGCATTTT
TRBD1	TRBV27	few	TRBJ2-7	CASRTDHGQVPYEQYF	TGTGCCAGCAGAACAGATCATGGACAGGTCCCCTACGAGCAGTACTTC
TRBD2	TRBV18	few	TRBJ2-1	CASSPALAGHPYNEQFF	TGTGCCAGCTCACCGGCTCTAGCGGGACATCCCTACAATGAGCAGTTCTTC
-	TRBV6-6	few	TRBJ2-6	CASSSPGSTGANVLTF	TGTGCCAGCAGTTCGCCGGGGAGCACCGGGGCCAACGTCCTGACTTTC
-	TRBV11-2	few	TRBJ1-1	CASSEEAEAFF	TGTGCCAGCAGCGAGGAGGCTGAAGCTTTCTTT
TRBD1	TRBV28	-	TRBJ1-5	CASSLYRGAGANQPQHF	TGTGCCAGCAGTTTATACAGGGGCGCCGGGGCCAATCAGCCCCAGCATTTT
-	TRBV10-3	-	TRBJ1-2	CAISHGQLPNYGYTF	TGTGCCATCAGTCACGGACAGCTCCCTAACTATGGCTACACCTTC
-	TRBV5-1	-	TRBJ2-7	CASSLYDLQYEQYF	TGCGCCAGCAGCTTGTACGACCTACAATACGAGCAGTACTTC
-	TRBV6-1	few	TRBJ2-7	CASRVPGGEQYF	TGTGCCAGCAGGGTCCCGGGTGGCGAGCAGTACTTC
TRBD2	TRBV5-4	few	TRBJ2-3	CASSTRAGVGDTQYF	TGTGCCAGCAGCACTCGAGCGGGAGTGGGAGATACGCAGTATTTT
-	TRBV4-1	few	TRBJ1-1	CASSQVWVSLEAFF	TGCGCCAGCAGCCAAGTCTGGGTCAGCCTTGAAGCTTTCTTT
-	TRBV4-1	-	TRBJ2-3	CASSQSTDTQYF	TGCGCCAGCAGCCAAAGCACAGATACGCAGTATTTT
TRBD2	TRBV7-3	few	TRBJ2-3	CASSWSVDLLAGGRGDTQYF	TGTGCCAGCAGCTGGTCCGTTGACCTACTAGCGGGAGGGCGGGGAGATACGCAGTATTTT
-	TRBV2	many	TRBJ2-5	CASSGQDQETQYF	TGTGCCAGCAGCGGACAAGACCAAGAGACCCAGTACTTC
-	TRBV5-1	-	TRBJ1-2	CASSFNRNYGYTF	TGCGCCAGCAGCTTTAACAGAAACTATGGCTACACCTTC
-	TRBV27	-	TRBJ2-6	CASSLDGRDGSGANVLTF	TGTGCCAGCAGTTTAGACGGCAGGGACGGCTCTGGGGCCAACGTCCTGACTTTC
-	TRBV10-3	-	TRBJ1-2	CAISDPSIQDGYTF	TGTGCCATCAGTGACCCCTCAATCCAGGATGGCTACACCTTC
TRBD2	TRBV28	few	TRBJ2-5	CASSPPGASGRGETQYF	TGTGCCAGCAGTCCTCCTGGGGCTAGCGGGAGAGGAGAGACCCAGTACTTC
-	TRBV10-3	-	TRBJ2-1	CAISEVGNEQFF	TGTGCCATCAGTGAAGTGGGCAATGAGCAGTTCTTC
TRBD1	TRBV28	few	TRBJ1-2	CASRQTGVSYGYTF	TGTGCCAGCAGACAAACAGGGGTGAGCTATGGCTACACCTTC
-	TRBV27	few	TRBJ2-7	CASSPRGAWSYEQYF	TGTGCCAGCAGTCCTAGAGGGGCCTGGTCCTACGAGCAGTACTTC
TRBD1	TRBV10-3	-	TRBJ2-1	CAISRQGEQFF	TGTGCCATCTCCAGACAGGGCGAGCAGTTCTTC
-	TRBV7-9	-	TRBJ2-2	CASSLMANTGELFF	TGTGCCAGCAGCTTAATGGCGAACACCGGGGAGCTGTTTTTT
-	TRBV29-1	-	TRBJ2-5	CSGRDSQETQYF	TGCAGCGGCAGGGATTCCCAAGAGACCCAGTACTTC
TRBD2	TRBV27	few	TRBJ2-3	CASSFLSSSGVVTDTQYF	TGTGCCAGCAGTTTTCTATCCTCTAGCGGAGTCGTGACAGATACGCAGTATTTT
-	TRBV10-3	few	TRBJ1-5	CAIGQTEGQPQHF	TGTGCCATCGGGCAGACAGAGGGTCAGCCCCAGCATTTT
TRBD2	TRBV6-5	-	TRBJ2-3	CASSLLGLAGASADTQYF	TGTGCCAGCAGCTTATTGGGACTAGCGGGGGCCTCGGCAGATACGCAGTATTTT
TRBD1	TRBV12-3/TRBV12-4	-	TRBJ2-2	CASIVPGTGNTGELFF	TGTGCCAGCATCGTGCCCGGGACAGGGAACACCGGGGAGCTGTTTTTT
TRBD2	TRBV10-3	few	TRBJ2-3	CAIRYDASGGTDTQYF	TGTGCCATCAGATACGACGCGAGCGGGGGCACAGATACGCAGTATTTT
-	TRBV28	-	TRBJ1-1	CASLHRDTEAFF	TGTGCCAGCCTTCATAGGGACACTGAAGCTTTCTTT
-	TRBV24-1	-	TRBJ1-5	CATSDATGNQPQHF	TGTGCCACCAGTGATGCGACAGGAAATCAGCCCCAGCATTTT
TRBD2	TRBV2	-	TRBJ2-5	CASSDWRLAGGVQETQYF	TGTGCCAGCAGTGATTGGAGGCTAGCGGGAGGGGTCCAAGAGACCCAGTACTTC
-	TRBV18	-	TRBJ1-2	CASSPAGYGYTF	TGTGCCAGCTCACCGGCCGGCTATGGCTACACCTTC
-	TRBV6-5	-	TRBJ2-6	CASSLSSSGANVLTF	TGTGCCAGCAGCCTTAGTAGCTCTGGGGCCAACGTCCTGACTTTC
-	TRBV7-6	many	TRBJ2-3	CASSRTDTQYF	TGTGCCAGCAGCCGCACAGATACGCAGTATTTT
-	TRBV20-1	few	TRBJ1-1	CSASRDTEAFF	TGCAGTGCTAGTAGGGACACTGAAGCTTTCTTT
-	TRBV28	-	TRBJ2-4	CASRGRFVRIQYF	TGTGCCAGCAGGGGACGTTTTGTTCGCATTCAGTACTTC
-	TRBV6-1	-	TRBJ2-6	CAAWGGLSSGANVLTF	TGTGCCGCGTGGGGGGGCTTAAGCTCTGGGGCCAACGTCCTGACTTTC
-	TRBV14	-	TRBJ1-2	CASSLLSGRGYGYTF	TGTGCCAGCAGCCTTCTGTCCGGCCGGGGCTATGGCTACACCTTC
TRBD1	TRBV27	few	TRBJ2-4	CASSFGDRVSIQYF	TGTGCCAGCAGTTTTGGGGACAGGGTCAGCATTCAGTACTTC
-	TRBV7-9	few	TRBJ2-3	CASSSVGATDTQYF	TGTGCCAGCAGCTCCGTGGGGGCCACAGATACGCAGTATTTT
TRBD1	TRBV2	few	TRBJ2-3	CATSISAGGADTQYF	TGTGCCACCTCCATCTCCGCAGGGGGCGCCGATACGCAGTATTTT
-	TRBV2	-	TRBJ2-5	CASRRAGKETQYF	TGTGCCAGCAGGCGGGCGGGGAAGGAGACCCAGTACTTC
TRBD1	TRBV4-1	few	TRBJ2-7	CASSHTIPRQGENEQYF	TGCGCCAGCAGCCATACCATCCCTCGGCAGGGGGAAAACGAGCAGTACTTC
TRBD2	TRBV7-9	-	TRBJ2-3	CASSLGLAGVADTQYF	TGTGCCAGCAGCCTAGGACTAGCGGGAGTCGCAGATACGCAGTATTTT
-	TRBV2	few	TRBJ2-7	CASSEHGNMAYEQYF	TGTGCCAGCAGTGAACACGGGAACATGGCCTACGAGCAGTACTTC